The rows below give T cell receptor beta chains drawn from one sample of a study of blood T cell repertoires in COVID-19. TCRdb's copy holds only in-frame clones and misses some; the assay was immunoSEQ multiplex PCR. This table holds approximately 300,000 clones, about 93% found once. The sample consisted of peripheral blood. These receptor sequences come from a woman aged 30 to 39 with COVID-19, enrolled during active disease. Each CDR3 is given with its conserved first and last residue. The order of the fields is J gene, CDR3 length, clone size, D gene, V gene, CDR3 protein, CDR3 DNA. A D gene is named only where the DNA matches it firmly. Size values are once, few and many counts, or a class for expanded clones, and some rows have none.

TRBJ2-7 13 - TRBD1 TRBV27 CASGDRGLYEQYF TGTGCCAGCGGTGACAGGGGGCTCTACGAGCAGTACTTC
TRBJ1-3 14 - - TRBV6-5 CASTQAWGENTIYF TGTGCCAGCACCCAGGCGTGGGGGGAAAACACCATATATTTT
TRBJ2-7 14 few TRBD2 TRBV2 CASSALAGPYEQYF TGTGCCAGCAGTGCCCTAGCGGGACCCTACGAGCAGTACTTC
TRBJ2-1 16 - TRBD2 TRBV4-2 CASSQARDYRDHEQFF TGTGCCAGCAGCCAAGCCCGGGACTATCGGGACCATGAGCAGTTCTTC
TRBJ2-2 15 - - TRBV28 CASSPEDFGDGELFF TGTGCCAGCAGCCCGGAGGATTTTGGGGACGGGGAGCTGTTTTTT
TRBJ2-3 16 - - TRBV7-3 CASSPGGGRASDTQYF TGTGCCAGCAGCCCAGGGGGCGGGAGGGCCTCAGATACGCAGTATTTT
TRBJ2-7 18 - - TRBV6-4 CASTKGTVSPGLVSEQYF TGTGCCAGCACCAAGGGGACAGTTTCTCCGGGACTAGTCTCCGAGCAGTACTTC
TRBJ1-2 14 - TRBD1 TRBV28 CATTPDRGYYGYTF TGTGCCACCACCCCCGACAGGGGATACTATGGCTACACCTTC
TRBJ1-1 14 - - TRBV5-1 CASSLAQGGTEAFF TGCGCCAGCAGCTTGGCTCAGGGTGGGACTGAAGCTTTCTTT
TRBJ1-2 12 - - TRBV5-6 CASSLASYGYTF TGTGCCAGCAGCTTGGCCAGCTATGGCTACACCTTC
TRBJ1-1 14 once TRBD1 TRBV5-1 CASSLDRGGTEAFF TGCGCCAGCAGCTTGGACAGGGGCGGCACTGAAGCTTTCTTT
TRBJ1-4 13 - - TRBV10-3 CAISERGREKLFF TGTGCCATCAGTGAGAGGGGAAGGGAAAAACTGTTTTTT
TRBJ2-5 15 once - TRBV6-2/TRBV6-3 CASSHRPEVGETQYF TGTGCCAGCAGCCACCGCCCGGAGGTCGGGGAGACCCAGTACTTC
TRBJ2-1 14 - TRBD1 TRBV29-1 CSAVQGGTYNEQFF TGCAGCGCTGTACAGGGGGGAACTTACAATGAGCAGTTCTTC
TRBJ2-3 14 - TRBD1 TRBV2 CASRGQGWRDTQYF TGTGCCAGCAGGGGACAGGGTTGGAGAGATACGCAGTATTTT
TRBJ2-7 14 - TRBD2 TRBV14 CASSRRGLAYEQYF TGTGCCAGCAGCCGCAGGGGACTAGCCTACGAGCAGTACTTC
TRBJ1-5 14 - TRBD1 TRBV6-5 CASSYSGGSQPQHF TGTGCCAGCAGTTACTCAGGGGGCAGTCAGCCCCAGCATTTT
TRBJ1-1 14 - - TRBV7-9 CASSPAGSGTEAFF TGTGCCAGCAGCCCGGCGGGGTCCGGCACTGAAGCTTTCTTT
TRBJ1-1 13 - - TRBV12-3/TRBV12-4 CASSLAAGAEAFF TGTGCCAGCAGCTTAGCGGCGGGAGCTGAAGCTTTCTTT
TRBJ2-1 14 - - TRBV5-1 CASSLLSSYNEQFF TGCGCCAGCAGCTTGCTCAGCTCCTACAATGAGCAGTTCTTC
TRBJ1-4 15 - - TRBV2 CASSPDIATNEKLFF TGTGCCAGCAGCCCGGACATAGCAACTAATGAAAAACTGTTTTTT
TRBJ1-1 15 - TRBD1 TRBV10-2 CASTNQGALGTEAFF TGCGCCAGCACTAATCAGGGGGCCCTCGGGACTGAAGCTTTCTTT
TRBJ2-2 18 - - TRBV6-2/TRBV6-3 CASSYVTPAAANTGELFF TGTGCCAGCAGTTACGTCACCCCTGCAGCGGCTAACACCGGGGAGCTGTTTTTT
TRBJ2-3 15 - - TRBV4-1 CASRLQGGSTDTQYF TGCGCCAGCAGGTTACAGGGTGGCAGCACAGATACGCAGTATTTT
TRBJ2-3 13 - TRBD1 TRBV10-1 CASGRDRGDTQYF TGCGCCAGCGGACGGGACAGGGGGGATACGCAGTATTTT
TRBJ1-1 16 - TRBD1 TRBV4-2 CATLPNTGQGGTEAFF TGTGCCACCTTACCAAATACGGGACAGGGGGGCACTGAAGCTTTCTTT
TRBJ1-2 16 - - TRBV19 CASSINPSRGLGGYTF TGTGCCAGTAGTATAAACCCTTCGCGGGGGCTTGGTGGCTACACCTTC
TRBJ1-2 14 - TRBD1 TRBV3-1/TRBV3-2 CASSLSGGERGYTF TGTGCCAGCAGCCTGTCAGGGGGTGAAAGGGGCTACACCTTC
TRBJ2-1 16 - - TRBV5-4 CASSLEQGRAYNEQFF TGTGCCAGCAGCTTGGAACAAGGGAGAGCCTACAATGAGCAGTTCTTC
TRBJ2-1 15 - TRBD2 TRBV30 CAWSVQTSGMNEQFF TGTGCCTGGAGTGTACAGACTAGCGGGATGAATGAGCAGTTCTTC
TRBJ1-4 14 - TRBD1 TRBV4-3 CASSRDRGSEKLFF TGCGCCAGCAGCAGGGACAGGGGATCCGAAAAACTGTTTTTT